The T cell receptor (beta chain) under discussion was sequenced for a study of blood T cell repertoires in COVID-19. Study as a whole: From the United States, Italy and Spain came samples of acute and convalescent COVID-19. The analysed material was cDNA or gDNA that came from T cells, B-cell-depleted T cells, or PBMCs.

How the authors handled the data: Amplification of reference gene primers provided the estimated nucleated cell counts. Clones were sequenced by immunoSEQ multiplex PCR, and TCRdb holds only the in-frame ones, with some missing. From that table come the V and J calls and clone size; the DNA was used to work out D and trimming. The repertoire consists of about 130,000 clones, with about 75% occurring once and the leading ten covering roughly a fifth. The TCR was taken from a man at least 80 years old with acute or convalescent COVID-19. Sequencing was carried out using peripheral blood.

This chain's CDR3 is CASSLVIREHTEAFF. CDR3 DNA: TGTGCCAGCAGCTTGGTCATCAGGGAACACACTGAAGCTTTCTTT. The rearrangement links TRBV5-6 to TRBJ1-1, with D perhaps TRBD1 (5 bases). Looked up from germline, CDR1 is SGHDT and CDR2 is YYEEEE. V gave up 0 bases and J gave up 3 bases, with 12 bases separating them. The CDR3 covers 15 residues.